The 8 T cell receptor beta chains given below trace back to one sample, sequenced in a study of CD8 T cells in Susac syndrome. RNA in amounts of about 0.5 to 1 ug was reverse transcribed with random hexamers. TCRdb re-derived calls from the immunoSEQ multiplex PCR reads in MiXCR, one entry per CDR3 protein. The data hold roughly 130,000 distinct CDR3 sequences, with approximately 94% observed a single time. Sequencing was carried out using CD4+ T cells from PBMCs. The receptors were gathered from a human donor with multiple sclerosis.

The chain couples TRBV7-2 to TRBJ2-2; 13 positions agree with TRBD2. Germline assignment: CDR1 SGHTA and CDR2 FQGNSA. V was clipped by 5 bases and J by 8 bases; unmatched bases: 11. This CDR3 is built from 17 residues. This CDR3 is CASSERRLAGGGGELFF. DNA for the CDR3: TGTGCCAGCAGCGAAAGGCGACTAGCGGGGGGAGGTGGGGAGCTGTTTTTT.

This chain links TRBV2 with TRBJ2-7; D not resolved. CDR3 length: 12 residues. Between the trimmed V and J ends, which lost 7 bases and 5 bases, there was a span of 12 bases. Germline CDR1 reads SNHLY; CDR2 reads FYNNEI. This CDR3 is CASTERVHEQYF. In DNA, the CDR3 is TGTGCCAGCACCGAAAGGGTCCACGAGCAGTACTTC. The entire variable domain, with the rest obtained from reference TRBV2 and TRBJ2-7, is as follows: EPEVTQTPSHQVTQMGQEVILRCVPISNHLYFYWYRQILGQKVEFLVSFYNNEISEKSEIFDDQFSVERPDGSNFTLKIRSTKLEDSAMYFCASTERVHEQYFGPGTRLTVT.

CDR3 DNA sequence: TGTGCCAGCAGCAGGGCTAGCGGGAGGCCCCGGAATGAGCAGTTCTTC. It codes for CASSRASGRPRNEQFF. This chain connects TRBV27 to TRBJ2-1, with TRBD2 identical over 11 bases. The V segment lost 6 bases and the J segment 7 bases; nucleotides outside the gene matches: 11. There are 16 residues in the CDR3. CDR1 is MNHEY and CDR2 is SMNVEV in the germline V gene (reference sequence).

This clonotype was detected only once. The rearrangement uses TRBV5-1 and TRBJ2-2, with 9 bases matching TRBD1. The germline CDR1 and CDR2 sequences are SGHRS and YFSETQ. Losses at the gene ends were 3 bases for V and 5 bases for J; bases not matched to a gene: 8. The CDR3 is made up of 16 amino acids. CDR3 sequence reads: CASSYRQGVRTGELFF. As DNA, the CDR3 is TGCGCCAGCAGCTACCGACAGGGGGTTCGGACCGGGGAGCTGTTTTTT.

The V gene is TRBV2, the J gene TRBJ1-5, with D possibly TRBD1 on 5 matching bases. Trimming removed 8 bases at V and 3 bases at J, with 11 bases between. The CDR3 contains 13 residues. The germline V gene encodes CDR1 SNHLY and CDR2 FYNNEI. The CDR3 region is CASAGGTNQPQHF. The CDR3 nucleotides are TGTGCCAGCGCGGGGGGGACCAATCAGCCCCAGCATTTT. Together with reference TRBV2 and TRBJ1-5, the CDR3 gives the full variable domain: EPEVTQTPSHQVTQMGQEVILRCVPISNHLYFYWYRQILGQKVEFLVSFYNNEISEKSEIFDDQFSVERPDGSNFTLKIRSTKLEDSAMYFCASAGGTNQPQHFGDGTRLSIL.

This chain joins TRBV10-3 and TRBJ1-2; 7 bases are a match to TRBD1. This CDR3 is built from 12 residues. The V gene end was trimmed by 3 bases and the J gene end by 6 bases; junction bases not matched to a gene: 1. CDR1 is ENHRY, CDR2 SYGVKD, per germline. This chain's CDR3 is CAISDRGNGYTF. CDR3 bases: TGTGCCATCAGTGACAGGGGGAATGGCTACACCTTC.

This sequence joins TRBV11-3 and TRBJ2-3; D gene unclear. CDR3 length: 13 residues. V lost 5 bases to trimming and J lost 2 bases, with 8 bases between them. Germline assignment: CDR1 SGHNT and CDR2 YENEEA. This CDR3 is CASSPYLTDTQYF. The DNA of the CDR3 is TGTGCCAGCAGCCCGTACCTCACAGATACGCAGTATTTT.

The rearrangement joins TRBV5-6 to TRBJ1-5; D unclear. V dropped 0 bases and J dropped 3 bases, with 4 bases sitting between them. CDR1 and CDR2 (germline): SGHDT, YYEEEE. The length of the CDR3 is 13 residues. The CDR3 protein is CASSLGFNQPQHF. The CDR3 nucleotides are TGTGCCAGCAGCTTGGGATTCAATCAGCCCCAGCATTTT.